The 26 T cell receptor beta chains reported below all come from one sample, sequenced in a study of cytomegalovirus exposure and HLA in healthy donors. The PCR contained 60 Vbeta and 13 Jbeta primers. This table comes from immunoSEQ multiplex PCR, and its TCRdb copy is limited to in-frame clones, with some not included. The sample comprises about 210,000 clones, roughly 78% of which are singletons, and approximately 0.47% rests with the top ten. Specimen: PBMCs. Receptors were obtained from a boy between 5 and 17 years old in good health and CMV-seronegative.

The chain employs TRBV2 and TRBJ1-5; 7 bases are shared with TRBD1. The germline gives CDR1 SNHLY, CDR2 FYNNEI. The CDR3 consists of 18 residues. The trim removed 2 bases at V and 0 bases at J, leaving 10 bases unmatched. This CDR3 is CASSESLGQVYSNQPQHF. In DNA form, the CDR3 reads TGTGCCAGCAGTGAATCTCTCGGACAGGTCTATAGCAATCAGCCCCAGCATTTT. Combining the CDR3 with reference TRBV2 and TRBJ1-5 gives the whole variable domain EPEVTQTPSHQVTQMGQEVILRCVPISNHLYFYWYRQILGQKVEFLVSFYNNEISEKSEIFDDQFSVERPDGSNFTLKIRSTKLEDSAMYFCASSESLGQVYSNQPQHFGDGTRLSIL.

The chain couples TRBV2 to TRBJ1-6; D might be TRBD1 (6 bases). V lost 4 bases and J lost 7, with 8 bases in between. CDR1 is SNHLY, CDR2 FYNNEI, per germline. The CDR3 has 13 residues. CDR3 region: CASSGDTNSPLHF. CDR3 bases: TGTGCCAGCAGTGGGGACACAAATTCACCCCTCCACTTT.

In its sample, this clone was seen once. The chain couples TRBV10-3 to TRBJ1-5; D perhaps matches TRBD1 (5 bases). The CDR3 runs 13 residues. Germline CDR1 ENHRY, CDR2 SYGVKD. V was pared by 7 bases and J by 5 bases, with 12 bases between. The CDR3 DNA reads as TGTGCCATCACGTCCAGGGAGGATCAGCCCCAGCATTTT. Translation: CAITSREDQPQHF.

The V and J genes are TRBV2 and TRBJ1-6; tentative D call: TRBD1 (5 bases). Germline V gene lookup returns CDR1 SNHLY and CDR2 FYNNEI. CDR3 length equals 15 residues. V was clipped by 3 bases and J by 6 bases, with 12 bases between them. In DNA, the CDR3 is TGTGCCAGCAGTGATGGGGCAGGACCTAATTCACCCCTCCACTTT. Translated: CASSDGAGPNSPLHF.

The V and J genes are TRBV20-1 and TRBJ2-5; D gene unclear. Germline CDR1 reads DFQATT; CDR2 reads SNEGSKA (reference sequence). There are 11 residues in the CDR3. V was shortened by 5 bases and J by 1 base, with 5 bases between the two germline ends. The CDR3 loop is CSAEPQETQYF. For the CDR3, the DNA is TGCAGTGCTGAGCCCCAAGAGACCCAGTACTTC.

The chain uses TRBV6-6 and TRBJ2-7; 7 bases are shared with TRBD1. Germline values: CDR1 MNHNY, CDR2 SVGAGI (reference sequence). J was trimmed by 3 bases and V by 6 bases; bases with no gene match: 11. The CDR3 extends over 15 amino acids. The CDR3 is CASRPSGQTNYEQYF. The CDR3 region has the DNA TGTGCCAGCAGGCCTTCGGGACAGACCAACTACGAGCAGTACTTC.

The chain's CDR3 is CARAVNTEAFF. The CDR3 nucleotides are TGTGCCAGAGCGGTGAACACTGAAGCTTTCTTT. This chain connects TRBV2 to TRBJ1-1; D is unresolved. The CDR3 has 11 residues. Germline CDR1 reads SNHLY; CDR2 reads FYNNEI. V was pared by 9 bases and J by 0 bases, with 5 bases between.

This clone was seen a handful of times. V and J are TRBV6-4 and TRBJ2-7; TRBD2 matches at 8 bases. Germline assignment: CDR1 MRHNA and CDR2 SNTAGT. Trimming took 6 bases from V and 2 from J; bases not matched to a gene: 6. This CDR3 has 14 amino acids. The CDR3 loop reads CASSSGGGAYEQYF. DNA for the CDR3: TGTGCCAGCAGCTCGGGGGGGGGTGCCTACGAGCAGTACTTC.

The V and J genes are TRBV7-9 and TRBJ1-1, with D unresolved. Trimming took 3 bases from V and 4 from J, leaving 12 bases between them. This CDR3 comprises 14 residues. Germline V gene data show CDR1 as SEHNR and CDR2 as FQNEAQ (reference sequence). The CDR3 DNA reads TGTGCCAGCAGCTTGGCTAGGATTGGCACTGAAGCTTTCTTT. This translates into CASSLARIGTEAFF.

Written as DNA, the CDR3 is TGTGCGAGGGTGGAAAGAGACCCCTACACGAAAGAGACCCAGTACTTC. Amino acids: CARVERDPYTKETQYF. The chain joins TRBV2 to TRBJ2-5, with D perhaps TRBD2 (5 bases). This CDR3 has 16 residues. CDR1 SNHLY and CDR2 FYNNEI come from the germline V gene.

V usage is TRBV18 and J usage is TRBJ2-4; 9 positions agree with TRBD2. Germline V gives CDR1 KGHSH, CDR2 LQKENI. The junction had 3 bases not matched to a gene; V was cut back by 0 bases and J by 0 bases. The CDR3 has 17 residues. The CDR3 DNA sequence: TGTGCCAGCTCACCACCTCTAGCGGGACGAGCCAAAAACATTCAGTACTTC. This gives the protein CASSPPLAGRAKNIQYF.

The chain employs TRBV10-3 and TRBJ1-1; D is unresolved. CDR1 and CDR2 from the germline V gene are ENHRY and SYGVKD. The CDR3 is made up of 13 amino acids. The V gene lost 2 bases and the J gene lost 6 bases, with 10 bases spanning the gap. Here the CDR3 reads CAISERGQAEAFF. The CDR3 nucleotides are TGTGCCATCAGTGAGAGAGGTCAAGCTGAAGCTTTCTTT.

V gene TRBV30 combines with J gene TRBJ1-1; no firm D call. Germline-derived CDR1 and CDR2 are GTSNPN and SVGIG (reference sequence). Trimming removed 5 bases from V and 8 bases from J, with 12 bases in between. CDR3 length: 11 amino acids. The CDR3 loop is CAWGAGYEAFF. In DNA, the CDR3 is TGTGCCTGGGGCGCGGGCTACGAAGCTTTCTTT.

This clone came up once. The chain links TRBV14 to TRBJ1-5; a weak D match, TRBD1 (6 bases). Germline V gives CDR1 SGHDN, CDR2 FVKESK. The V end lost 4 bases, the J end lost 7 bases, and 17 bases lay between the germline ends. This CDR3 contains 15 residues. CDR3 bases: TGTGCCAGCAGCCGGGGCCGAGTAAGGGGGCAGCCCCAGCATTTT. Translating it yields CASSRGRVRGQPQHF.

This clone showed up just a few times. The chain couples TRBV5-1 to TRBJ1-1, with 7 bases aligning to TRBD1. Trimming removed 4 bases from V and 6 bases from J; junction bases left unmatched: 15. The CDR3 is made up of 16 amino acids. Germline V gene sequence: CDR1 SGHRS, CDR2 YFSETQ. CDR3 sequence (DNA): TGCGCCAGCAGCGTACCCACGTCGGCAGGGGGAGCTGAAGCTTTCTTT. Translated: CASSVPTSAGGAEAFF.

The chain recombines TRBV9 with TRBJ1-1; no firm D call. The CDR3 runs to 14 residues. V was cut by 1 base and J by 4 bases, with 11 bases left in between. CDR1 and CDR2 from the germline V gene are SGDLS and YYNGEE. The CDR3 spells CASSVSPGGTEAFF. CDR3 coding DNA: TGTGCCAGCAGCGTATCCCCGGGTGGCACTGAAGCTTTCTTT.

This clone was recorded once. This rearrangement joins TRBV28 to TRBJ2-5; the match to TRBD1 covers 8 bases. This CDR3 spans 14 amino acids. V was pared by 6 bases and J by 7 bases, with 10 bases of the junction left unmatched. CDR1 is MDHEN and CDR2 is SYDVKM in the germline V gene. The CDR3 DNA follows: TGTGCCAGCAGCCAGGGGGCGAGCCGGGGGACCCAGTACTTC. This codes for CASSQGASRGTQYF.

The chain links TRBV6-4 to TRBJ1-4; D is possibly TRBD1 (6 bases). Trimming took 8 bases from V and 5 from J, leaving 15 bases between them. The CDR3 spans 14 residues. Germline lookup yields CDR1 MRHNA and CDR2 SNTAGT. The CDR3 reads CASAKTGMNEKLFF. The CDR3 coding sequence is TGTGCCAGCGCAAAAACAGGGATGAATGAAAAACTGTTTTTT.

The genes are TRBV30 and TRBJ1-6; 8 bases match TRBD1. Germline values: CDR1 GTSNPN, CDR2 SVGIG (reference sequence). The ends lost 8 bases at V and 10 bases at J; junction bases unmatched: 4. The CDR3 totals 11 residues. CDR3 sequence (DNA): TGTGCCCTAGCAGGGGGCTCACCCCTCCACTTT. Protein: CALAGGSPLHF. Full variable domain (rest looked up from reference TRBV30 and TRBJ1-6): SQTIHQWPATLVQPVGSPLSLECTVEGTSNPNLYWYRQAAGRGLQLLFYSVGIGQISSEVPQNLSASRPQDRQFILSSKKLLLSDSGFYLCALAGGSPLHFGNGTRLTVT.

The chain carries TRBV6-5 and TRBJ2-7, with 11 positions matching TRBD2. The CDR3 has 16 amino acids. Germline CDR1 reads MNHEY; CDR2 reads SVGAGI. The V and J ends lost 4 bases and 1 base, in that order; junction bases with no gene match: 6. CDR3 region: CASSSRRLAGSYEQYF. CDR3 DNA sequence: TGTGCCAGCAGTTCGAGGCGACTAGCGGGGTCCTACGAGCAGTACTTC.

Remarks on this clone: A junction boundary mismatches the germline segment, possibly from a read error. The chain employs TRBV7-7 and TRBJ2-1, with D perhaps matching TRBD1 (9 bases). The CDR3 sequence is 18 residues long. Germline CDR1 reads SSHAT; CDR2 reads FNYEAQ (reference sequence). The CDR3 loop is CASSPGTGPRLAYNEQFF. The CDR3 DNA is TGTGCTAGCAGCCCAGGGACAGGGCCGCGACTAGCGTACAATGAGCAGTTCTTC.

V gene TRBV11-3 combines with J gene TRBJ1-5; D unresolved. The germline V and J ends were trimmed by 5 bases and 8 bases, with 13 bases remaining between them. CDR1 is SGHNT and CDR2 is YENEEA in the germline V gene. This CDR3 spans 13 amino acids. The DNA of the CDR3 is TGTGCCAGCAGCCCAGTGAGGTATGAGCCCCAGCATTTT. The encoded protein is CASSPVRYEPQHF.

On this clone itself: Relative to the germline gene, one junction end is altered; a read error may explain this. This chain joins TRBV9 and TRBJ2-3; D is unclear. The CDR3 has 11 amino acids. Germline values: CDR1 SGDLS, CDR2 YYNGEE. In DNA, the CDR3 is TGTGCCAGCAGCGTCACAAATACGCAGTATTTT. As protein: CASSVTNTQYF.

The V and J genes are TRBV6-4 and TRBJ1-5; 9 bases map to TRBD1. CDR1 is MRHNA and CDR2 is SNTAGT in the germline V gene. V lost 3 bases to trimming and J lost 6 bases; unmatched junction nucleotides: 6. The CDR3 totals 15 residues. In nucleotides, the CDR3 is TGTGCCAGCAGTGAATCACAGGGGGCTAGTCAGCCCCAGCATTTT. Translating it yields CASSESQGASQPQHF.

This chain uses TRBV29-1 with TRBJ1-1, with D unresolved. CDR3 size: 12 residues. The V end lost 7 bases, the J end lost 0 bases, and 9 bases lay between the germline ends. The germline gives CDR1 SQVTM, CDR2 ANQGSEA. CDR3 sequence: CSGTRMNTEAFF. In DNA form, the CDR3 reads TGCAGCGGCACGAGAATGAACACTGAAGCTTTCTTT. The full variable domain, completed using reference TRBV29-1 and TRBJ1-1, is SAVISQKPSRDICQRGTSLTIQCQVDSQVTMMFWYRQQPGQSLTLIATANQGSEATYESGFVIDKFPISRPNLTFSTLTVSNMSPEDSSIYLCSGTRMNTEAFFGQGTRLTVV.

This rearrangement joins TRBV19 to TRBJ1-1, with a tentative D call TRBD1 (6 bases). The CDR3 extends over 14 amino acids. V lost 5 bases and J lost 1, with 11 bases in between. CDR1 and CDR2 from the germline V gene are LNHDA and SQIVND (reference sequence). The CDR3 DNA reads TGTGCCAGTAGTCCCCGGACAGCGAACACTGAAGCTTTCTTT. It is translated as CASSPRTANTEAFF.